This T cell receptor (beta chain) emerged from a study of blood T cell repertoires in COVID-19. Study background: There were acute and convalescent COVID-19 samples, and they came from the United States, Italy and Spain. The cDNA or gDNA used as material had been derived from T cells, B-cell-depleted T cells, or PBMCs.

The sample holds one count of this clone. The germline V gene encodes CDR1 SNHLY and CDR2 FYNNEI. The CDR3 extends over 13 amino acids. V shed 6 bases, J shed 4 bases, and the junction held 5 bases outside the gene matches. In the original processing: Nucleated cell number was recorded as an estimate derived from reference gene primer amplification. Sequencing used immunoSEQ multiplex PCR; TCRdb keeps in-frame clones, though not all of them. The V and J calls and clone size were taken over from that table, and D and trimming were inferred from the DNA. Among fewer than 45,000 clones listed, over 70% were seen once.

The sample comprised peripheral blood. The V and J genes are TRBV2 and TRBJ1-1; 7 positions match TRBD1. This clonotype was sampled from a man between 65 and 80 years old with acute or convalescent COVID-19. The CDR3: CASRRDRATEAFF. The CDR3 DNA reads TGTGCCAGCAGGCGAGACAGGGCCACTGAAGCTTTCTTT.